This T cell receptor beta chain was observed in a study of blood T cell repertoires in COVID-19. Study background: The origin of the acute and convalescent COVID-19 samples was the United States, Italy and Spain.

CDR1 is MNHEY, CDR2 SVGAGI, per germline. The CDR3 is 15 residues long. V was clipped by 2 bases and J by 6 bases; unmatched bases: 7. Authors' processing steps: How many nucleated cells were present was estimated from reference gene primer amplification. Here immunoSEQ multiplex PCR was the method, and the copy in TCRdb shows in-frame clones only, minus some. D and trimming come from the DNA, and the V and J calls and clone size come from that table. The data show 200,000 to 300,000 clones, 80% to 90% seen once. The receptor was isolated from a woman at least 80 years old with COVID-19, enrolled during active disease. The specimen was peripheral blood. V is TRBV6-5 and J is TRBJ1-5, with 7 bases lining up with TRBD1. The CDR3 nucleotides read TGTGCCAGCAGTTACAAGGCAGGGGGTACTCAGCCCCAGCATTTT. This gives the protein CASSYKAGGTQPQHF.